A selection of T cell receptor beta chains follows, all from one sample in a study of blood T cell repertoires in COVID-19. Measured with immunoSEQ multiplex PCR; TCRdb has only the in-frame clones, and not every one. The table has around 220,000 clones, under 85% seen once. The sample was peripheral blood. These TCRs come from a woman between 40 and 50 years old with active or convalescent COVID-19. Both conserved end residues are part of each CDR3. Each record gives: V gene, D gene, clone size, J gene, CDR3 DNA, CDR3 protein. A D gene is named only where the DNA matches it firmly. Clone size is stated in some rows and not others, as once, few, many or a class when expanded.

TRBV3-1/TRBV3-2,.,.,TRBJ2-1,TGTGCCAGCAGCCAGGGCGGGGAGCAGTTCTTC,CASSQGGEQFF
TRBV20-1,TRBD1,few,TRBJ2-7,TGCAGTCCAGGACAGGGCCACGAGCAGTACTTC,CSPGQGHEQYF
TRBV6-5,.,.,TRBJ1-6,TGTGCCAGCAGTTACCGTGGGAGCTCCTATAATTCACCCCTCCACTTT,CASSYRGSSYNSPLHF
TRBV3-1/TRBV3-2,.,.,TRBJ1-4,TGTGCCAGCAGCCTCCGCCGGGAGAATGAAAAACTGTTTTTT,CASSLRRENEKLFF
TRBV5-1,.,.,TRBJ1-1,TGCGCCAGCAGCTTACAGGGACCGAACACTGAAGCTTTCTTT,CASSLQGPNTEAFF
TRBV5-5,.,.,TRBJ1-3,TGTGCCAGCAGCCCACAGACAGCATATTTCTCTGGAAACACCATATATTTT,CASSPQTAYFSGNTIYF
TRBV5-4,TRBD2,.,TRBJ2-3,TGTGCCAGCAGCTCTCGACTAGCGGGAAACACAGATACGCAGTATTTT,CASSSRLAGNTDTQYF
TRBV29-1,TRBD1,.,TRBJ1-5,TGCAGCGTCTCACTGACCGGGACAGGGAATCCCCAGCATTTT,CSVSLTGTGNPQHF
TRBV10-3,.,.,TRBJ2-7,TGTGCCATCAGTTCGGCCTACGAGCAGTACTTC,CAISSAYEQYF
TRBV7-2,TRBD1,.,TRBJ1-5,TGTGCCAGCAGCTTCCAACAGGGGGTCAATCAGCCCCAGCATTTT,CASSFQQGVNQPQHF
TRBV18,.,.,TRBJ1-1,TGTGCCAGCTCACCACTAGAGGCCGGCACTGAAGCTTTCTTT,CASSPLEAGTEAFF
TRBV29-1,TRBD1,few,TRBJ1-2,TGCAGCGAGAGACAGGGAGACTATGGCTACACCTTC,CSERQGDYGYTF
TRBV2,TRBD2,.,TRBJ2-7,TGTGCCAGCACCGAGACTGTAGCGGGGGGAGCCTACGAGCAGTACTTC,CASTETVAGGAYEQYF
TRBV6-6,.,.,TRBJ1-5,TGTGCCAGCAGGGAGACAGTTGATAATCAGCCCCAGCATTTT,CASRETVDNQPQHF
TRBV4-2,TRBD2,few,TRBJ2-5,TGTGCCAGCAGCCAAATGGGTCCTAGCGGGGGGTTGGAGACCCAGTACTTC,CASSQMGPSGGLETQYF
TRBV4-1,TRBD2,.,TRBJ2-5,TGCGCCAGCAGAGGGACTAGCGGGGAAGAGACCCAGTACTTC,CASRGTSGEETQYF
TRBV19,.,once,TRBJ2-3,TGTGCCAGTGACGGGGGGCCGGGAGATACGCAGTATTTT,CASDGGPGDTQYF
TRBV3-1/TRBV3-2,.,.,TRBJ2-6,TGTGCCAGCAGCCTAGACAGCTCTGGGGCCAACGTCCTGACTTTC,CASSLDSSGANVLTF
TRBV2,.,.,TRBJ1-5,TGTGCCAGCAGTGAATTGGGGCAGGGTCATCAGCCCCAGCATTTT,CASSELGQGHQPQHF
TRBV7-2,TRBD1,few,TRBJ1-5,TGTGCCAGCAGCTCCCTACAGGGGTACGATCAGCCCCAGCATTTT,CASSSLQGYDQPQHF
TRBV6-1,.,.,TRBJ1-3,TGTGCCAGCAGTGAATACAGGGAGTTTGGAAACACCATATATTTT,CASSEYREFGNTIYF
TRBV6-5,TRBD2,.,TRBJ2-1,TGTGCCAGCAGTTACGGGGGACTAGCGGGGGACAATGAGCAGTTCTTC,CASSYGGLAGDNEQFF
TRBV7-3,.,.,TRBJ1-1,TGTGCCAGCAGCGTTTCCGGGGACACTGAAGCTTTCTTT,CASSVSGDTEAFF
TRBV7-9,TRBD2,.,TRBJ2-3,TGTGCCAGCAGCAGAGAGGGGGGACTAGCGGGTAGCACAGATACGCAGTATTTT,CASSREGGLAGSTDTQYF
TRBV15,.,once,TRBJ1-2,TGTGCCACCAGCAGAGAGCGGCAGGGGAGCGGCTACACCTTC,CATSRERQGSGYTF
TRBV6-5,TRBD2,.,TRBJ2-1,TGTGCCAGCGTACGCGGGGCTAGCGGGGGAAATGAGCAGTTCTTC,CASVRGASGGNEQFF
TRBV5-6,.,once,TRBJ1-5,TGTGCCAGCAGCCCAGCGGGGGGGCTGAATCAGCCCCAGCATTTT,CASSPAGGLNQPQHF
TRBV6-5,.,.,TRBJ1-1,TGTGCCAGCTCCTTTAGGGAGGACACTGAAGCTTTCTTT,CASSFREDTEAFF
TRBV7-5,.,.,TRBJ2-1,TGTGTCAGAAGCCCGTGGGAGCTGTTCTTC,CVRSPWELFF
TRBV2,TRBD2,.,TRBJ2-5,TGTGCCAGCAGCGGGGGGGCCCAAGAGACTCAGTACTTC,CASSGGAQETQYF
TRBV7-2,.,.,TRBJ2-1,TGTGCCAGCAGCTTAAACCCAGGGGTGGGAAATGAGCAGTTCTTC,CASSLNPGVGNEQFF
TRBV7-8,TRBD1,.,TRBJ1-1,TGTGCCAGCAGCTTAGCCTCGGCAGGGGGAAATTTTGAAGCTTTCTTT,CASSLASAGGNFEAFF
TRBV30,.,.,TRBJ1-5,TGTGCCTGGAGTGTACCGGGGAGGAACAATCAGCCCCAGCATTTT,CAWSVPGRNNQPQHF
TRBV3-1/TRBV3-2,TRBD1,.,TRBJ1-2,TGTGCCAGCAGCCAAGATCCCTGGGACAGGGAAAGGCTAAACTATGGCTACACCTTC,CASSQDPWDRERLNYGYTF
TRBV10-3,.,.,TRBJ2-1,TGTGCCATCAGTGAGTCGAAAAGACACGGGACTGACAATGAGCAGTTCTTC,CAISESKRHGTDNEQFF
TRBV3-1/TRBV3-2,TRBD1,.,TRBJ1-2,TGTGCCAGCAGCCAAGGCGACAGGGGGGCGGACATCGGCTACACCTTC,CASSQGDRGADIGYTF
TRBV28,TRBD1,.,TRBJ1-5,TGTGCCAGCAGTCCCGGACAGGGGGGAATGAGCAATCAGCCCCAGCATTTT,CASSPGQGGMSNQPQHF
TRBV15,.,.,TRBJ1-3,TGTGCCACCAGCAGAGAGGGAGGGACTGGAAACACCATATATTTT,CATSREGGTGNTIYF
TRBV28,TRBD1,few,TRBJ2-6,TGTGCCAGCACCACACAGGGGTTAGCTGGGGCCAACGTCCTGACTTTC,CASTTQGLAGANVLTF
TRBV9,.,.,TRBJ1-4,TGTGCCAGCAGCGTATCAGGCGGGGGTTATAATGAAAAACTGTTTTTT,CASSVSGGGYNEKLFF
TRBV11-2,.,.,TRBJ1-1,TGTGCCAGCAGCATCAGACTCGTGGCTGAAGCTTTCTTT,CASSIRLVAEAFF
TRBV3-1/TRBV3-2,TRBD1,many,TRBJ1-4,TGTGCCAGCAGCCCCGAGCCGGGACAGGGGCAACCAACTAATGAAAAACTGTTTTTT,CASSPEPGQGQPTNEKLFF
TRBV28,.,.,TRBJ1-1,TGTGCCAGCAGTTCTATACTCAAGAACACTGAAGCTTTCTTT,CASSSILKNTEAFF
TRBV28,TRBD1,.,TRBJ1-2,TGTGCCAGCAGCCATGGACAGGGGTCCTATGGCTACACCTTC,CASSHGQGSYGYTF
TRBV4-2,TRBD1,.,TRBJ1-2,TGTGCCAGCAGCCACCCAGGACAGGGCGGCTATGGCTACACCTTC,CASSHPGQGGYGYTF
TRBV7-2,TRBD1,.,TRBJ2-4,TGTGCCAGCAGCTCGAGGACAGGGAAGAGAAACATTCAGTACTTC,CASSSRTGKRNIQYF
TRBV6-5,.,.,TRBJ2-2,TGTGCCAGCAGTTTCGGACGGGGGACCGGGGAGCTGTTTTTT,CASSFGRGTGELFF
TRBV5-1,TRBD1,.,TRBJ1-1,TGCGCCAGCAGCTCGGAGACAGGGGTGAGCACTGAAGCTTTCTTT,CASSSETGVSTEAFF
TRBV5-6,.,.,TRBJ1-1,TGTGCCAGCAGCTTGGAGCGGGAGGTGGCTTTCTTT,CASSLEREVAFF
TRBV5-4,.,.,TRBJ1-2,TGTGCCAGCAGCTTGGCCTGGGAGGGGTACTATGGCTACACCTTC,CASSLAWEGYYGYTF